Listed here are 26 T cell receptor beta chains from one sample, sequenced in a study of shared clonotypes between healthy human individuals. Only CD45RO-negative cells positively selected for CCR7 counted as naive CD8 cells, so terminally differentiated effector memory CD45RA+ cells were excluded. Method: immunoSEQ multiplex PCR; TCRdb's copy keeps in-frame clones and lacks some. The sample holds 700,000 to 950,000 clones; approximately 97% are singletons and the top ten take over 0.2%. Sequenced: naive CD8+ T cells sorted from blood. The receptors stem from a man aged 30 to 45 in good health.

With respect to this clone: Other DNA sequences in the same sample also yield this CDR3. This chain joins TRBV27 and TRBJ2-7; 12 nucleotides align to TRBD2. The V gene end was trimmed by 5 bases and the J gene end by 3 bases; junction bases not matched to a gene: 2. Per the germline V gene, CDR1 is MNHEY and CDR2 is SMNVEV (reference sequence). The CDR3 sequence is 14 residues long. The CDR3 loop is CASSKGLAGYEQYF. DNA for the CDR3: TGTGCCAGCAGTAAGGGACTAGCGGGCTACGAGCAGTACTTC.

The V gene is TRBV7-9, the J gene TRBJ2-7; D is perhaps TRBD1 (6 bases). There are 12 residues in the CDR3. Germline V gene data show CDR1 as SEHNR and CDR2 as FQNEAQ (reference sequence). Trimming shortened V by 6 bases and J by 4 bases, and 10 bases separated the two germline ends. The CDR3 sequence is CASRTGEYEQYF. DNA for the CDR3: TGTGCCAGCAGGACAGGAGAGTACGAGCAGTACTTC.

This clone was detected once. J is TRBJ1-5 and V is TRBV6-5; TRBD1 might be the D (5 bases). Trimming cost V 9 bases and J 2 bases, with 17 bases left between them. The length of the CDR3 is 15 residues. The germline gives CDR1 MNHEY, CDR2 SVGAGI. CDR3 sequence: CASARRGAGNQPQHF. CDR3 DNA sequence: TGTGCCAGTGCCCGAAGGGGCGCGGGCAATCAGCCCCAGCATTTT.

The V call is TRBV5-6, the J call TRBJ1-2, with 7 bases fitting TRBD1. This CDR3 has 15 amino acids. Germline V gives CDR1 SGHDT, CDR2 YYEEEE. Trimming at V came to 0 bases and at J to 4 bases, leaving 6 bases not matched to a gene. The DNA for the CDR3 is TGTGCCAGCAGCTTGGGACAGGGACGCACCTATGGCTACACCTTC. Its translation is CASSLGQGRTYGYTF.

This clone is a singleton in its sample. CDR3 sequence: CASSYQGRTEAFF. CDR3 sequence (DNA): TGTGCCAGCAGTTACCAGGGGAGGACTGAAGCTTTCTTT. This chain connects TRBV6-6 to TRBJ1-1; D may be TRBD1 (6 bases). The germline V gene has CDR1 MNHNY and CDR2 SVGAGI (reference sequence). V lost 2 bases, J lost 5 bases, and 9 bases lay in between. The CDR3 is made up of 13 amino acids.

V usage is TRBV7-8 and J usage is TRBJ2-3; maybe TRBD1 (5 bases). Per germline, CDR1 SGHVS and CDR2 FQNEAQ. Deletions cut 5 bases from V and 9 bases from J, with 24 bases between. CDR3 length: 16 amino acids. The CDR3 spells CASSPPTVGSLGTQYF. CDR3 in DNA: TGTGCCAGCAGCCCCCCGACAGTCGGTTCCCTGGGGACGCAGTATTTT.

With respect to this clone: This specimen includes other DNA sequences encoding the same CDR3. The chain joins TRBV9 to TRBJ2-7, with D maybe TRBD1 (6 bases). The CDR3 has 15 amino acids. Germline assignment: CDR1 SGDLS and CDR2 YYNGEE. The V gene lost 0 bases and the J gene lost 0 bases, with 10 bases spanning the gap. Here the CDR3 DNA reads TGTGCCAGCAGCGTAGGCACAGGGAACTCCTACGAGCAGTACTTC. This encodes CASSVGTGNSYEQYF.

The chain employs TRBV7-8 and TRBJ2-7; D is possibly TRBD2 (5 bases). There are 14 residues in the CDR3. Germline CDR1 SGHVS, CDR2 FQNEAQ. V was trimmed by 3 bases and J by 2 bases, leaving 11 bases between them. CDR3 sequence (DNA): TGTGCCAGCAGCTTCGGAGGTTGGGCCTACGAGCAGTACTTC. Its protein product is CASSFGGWAYEQYF.

With regard to this clone: This sample also contains other DNA sequences that code for the same CDR3. V gene TRBV6-5 combines with J gene TRBJ2-1, with 7 bases lining up with TRBD1. Germline values: CDR1 MNHEY, CDR2 SVGAGI. With V trimmed by 0 bases and J by 4 bases, 3 bases remained unmatched. CDR3 size: 15 residues. CDR3 sequence: CASSYSRTGYNEQFF. CDR3 sequence (DNA): TGTGCCAGCAGTTACTCGAGGACAGGATACAATGAGCAGTTCTTC.

Written as DNA, the CDR3 is TGTGCCAGCAGTTCTTTCGAGGCGGTTCACACAGATACGCAGTATTTT. It is translated as CASSSFEAVHTDTQYF. The chain uses TRBV11-2 and TRBJ2-3, with D unresolved. From germline, CDR1 is SGHAT and CDR2 FQNNGV. This CDR3 comprises 16 residues. V lost 6 bases, J lost 2 bases, and 18 bases lay in between.

This chain links TRBV10-3 with TRBJ2-1; TRBD1 is a possible D gene (7 bases). The CDR3 has 13 residues. Germline CDR1 ENHRY, CDR2 SYGVKD. V gave up 2 bases and J gave up 8 bases, with 10 bases separating them. The CDR3 DNA reads as TGTGCCATCAGTGAGACCAGGGGGGATGAGCAGTTCTTC. Amino acid sequence: CAISETRGDEQFF.

This chain links TRBV11-3 with TRBJ2-5; D possibly corresponds to TRBD1 (6 bases). The DNA matches TRBJ2-7 better at its end, which makes the J call doubtful. The CDR3 length is 14 residues. Germline V gene data show CDR1 as SGHNT and CDR2 as YENEEA. CDR3 amino acids: CASHGQPRSYEQYF. For the CDR3, the DNA is TGTGCCAGCCACGGACAGCCGCGCTCCTACGAGCAGTACTTC.

CDR3 bases: TGTGCCAGCAGTTGGGGACGGTGGGATGGCTACACCTTC. Residues: CASSWGRWDGYTF. V is TRBV6-5 and J is TRBJ1-2; D possibly corresponds to TRBD1 (5 bases). This CDR3 comprises 13 residues. Trimming removed 4 bases at V and 6 bases at J, with 12 bases between. Germline CDR1 MNHEY, CDR2 SVGAGI.

The J gene is TRBJ2-2, the V gene TRBV7-9, with TRBD2 matching 7 bases. V shed 5 bases, J shed 5 bases, and the junction held 2 bases outside the gene matches. Germline assignment: CDR1 SEHNR and CDR2 FQNEAQ (reference sequence). The CDR3 consists of 13 residues. CDR3 coding DNA: TGTGCCAGCAGCGACGGGGGGACCGGGGAGCTGTTTTTT. This translates into CASSDGGTGELFF.

The chain uses TRBV9 and TRBJ1-2; D gene ambiguous. The CDR3 has 11 amino acids. V was pared by 0 bases and J by 7 bases, with 4 bases between. The germline CDR1 and CDR2 sequences are SGDLS and YYNGEE. The CDR3 region is CASSVGFGYTF. The CDR3 region has the DNA TGTGCCAGCAGCGTAGGGTTTGGCTACACCTTC.

V is TRBV9 and J is TRBJ2-1; 7 positions match TRBD2. The CDR3 loop spans 16 amino acids. With 0 bases clipped from V and 3 bases from J, the junction kept 6 bases outside the gene matches. The germline CDR1 and CDR2 sequences are SGDLS and YYNGEE. Written as DNA, the CDR3 is TGTGCCAGCAGCGTAGTGGCTAGCGGCTACTACAATGAGCAGTTCTTC. Amino acids: CASSVVASGYYNEQFF. The complete variable domain, with remaining parts taken from reference TRBV9 and TRBJ2-1, reads DSGVTQTPKHLITATGQRVTLRCSPRSGDLSVYWYQQSLDQGLQFLIQYYNGEERAKGNILERFSAQQFPDLHSELNLSSLELGDSALYFCASSVVASGYYNEQFFGPGTRLTVL.

V usage is TRBV27 and J usage is TRBJ1-5, with D uncertain. Trimming took off 8 bases at V and 1 base at J, with 12 bases between the two ends. The CDR3 totals 14 residues. The germline gives CDR1 MNHEY, CDR2 SMNVEV (reference sequence). The CDR3 is CASSGYNSNQPQHF. The CDR3 DNA reads as TGTGCCAGCTCCGGGTACAACAGCAATCAGCCCCAGCATTTT.

V usage is TRBV29-1 and J usage is TRBJ2-1; D perhaps matches TRBD1 (6 bases). This CDR3 region has 12 residues. Trimming cost V 7 bases and J 4 bases, with 11 bases left between them. Germline V gene sequence: CDR1 SQVTM, CDR2 ANQGSEA. The CDR3 loop is CSARQGYNEQFF. The CDR3 DNA reads as TGCAGCGCCCGGCAGGGGTACAATGAGCAGTTCTTC.

V usage is TRBV5-1 and J usage is TRBJ2-7; TRBD1 matches 8 bases. The germline CDR1 and CDR2 sequences are SGHRS and YFSETQ. The CDR3 consists of 16 residues. After removal of 3 bases from V and 4 bases from J, the junction contained 12 bases not matched to a gene. This CDR3 is CASSSHSGQVRYEQYF. The CDR3 bases are TGCGCCAGCAGCTCCCACTCGGGACAGGTACGGTACGAGCAGTACTTC.

The V gene is TRBV27, the J gene TRBJ2-1; 7 bases line up with TRBD2. This CDR3 spans 14 amino acids. CDR1 and CDR2 (germline): MNHEY, SMNVEV (reference sequence). V shed 3 bases and J 6 bases; nucleotides not matched to a gene: 5. CDR3 region: CASSFGGSTNEQFF. The CDR3 DNA is TGTGCCAGCAGTTTTGGCGGGAGTACCAATGAGCAGTTCTTC.

The chain carries TRBV18 and TRBJ2-1, with D possibly matching TRBD2 (6 bases). Trimming cost V 3 bases and J 8 bases, with 17 bases left between them. The CDR3 length is 15 residues. The germline CDR1 and CDR2 sequences are KGHSH and LQKENI. Here the CDR3 reads CASSPPGSGEDEQFF. DNA of the CDR3: TGTGCCAGCTCACCCCCGGGGTCGGGGGAGGATGAGCAGTTCTTC.

V is TRBV14 and J is TRBJ2-3; 7 nucleotides match TRBD1. The CDR3 totals 19 residues. Germline CDR1 and CDR2: SGHDN and FVKESK. V shed 4 bases, J shed 2 bases, and the junction held 18 bases outside the gene matches. CDR3 region: CASSPRLGSHRGNTDTQYF. In nucleotides, the CDR3 is TGTGCCAGCAGCCCCCGTCTGGGCAGTCACAGGGGTAACACAGATACGCAGTATTTT.

This clone was picked up one time. The chain uses TRBV19 and TRBJ2-1, with TRBD2 identical over 11 bases. Trimming cost V 9 bases and J 4 bases; bases outside gene matches: 5. The CDR3 is made up of 14 amino acids. Germline V gene sequence: CDR1 LNHDA, CDR2 SQIVND (reference sequence). CDR3 DNA: TGTGCCAGCGAAAGACTAGCGGGATACAATGAGCAGTTCTTC. This sequence encodes CASERLAGYNEQFF.

J is TRBJ2-7 and V is TRBV9; maybe TRBD2 (5 bases). The CDR3 has 14 residues. The V end was cut by 3 bases, the J end by 4 bases, with 14 bases between. CDR1 SGDLS and CDR2 YYNGEE come from the germline V gene. The CDR3 loop is CASSGSGSPYEQYF. CDR3 bases: TGTGCCAGCAGCGGGAGCGGTTCTCCGTACGAGCAGTACTTC.

The V gene is TRBV27, the J gene TRBJ2-3; 7 bases map to TRBD2. V gave up 5 bases and J gave up 2 bases; unmatched junction bases: 7. Germline-derived CDR1 and CDR2 are MNHEY and SMNVEV (reference sequence). The CDR3 loop spans 15 amino acids. DNA for the CDR3: TGTGCCAGCAGTCCCCCGGGACTATTCACAGATACGCAGTATTTT. Residues: CASSPPGLFTDTQYF.

The chain carries TRBV9 and TRBJ2-7; D not certain. Germline CDR1 SGDLS, CDR2 YYNGEE. The CDR3 extends over 11 amino acids. Trimming took 7 bases from V and 4 from J, leaving 9 bases between them. CDR3 DNA sequence: TGTGCCAGCGGGCAGAAATACGAGCAGTACTTC. This translates into CASGQKYEQYF.